This T cell receptor beta chain was observed in a study of response to subunit inactivated influenza vaccine. The CDR3 runs 14 residues. The V and J ends lost 4 bases and 5 bases, in that order; junction bases with no gene match: 4. Germline V gives CDR1 SGHRS, CDR2 YFSETQ. Via MiXCR, TCRdb re-called the RT-PCR reads, giving one row per CDR3 protein. The repertoire holds around 540,000 distinct CDR3 sequences, with approximately 10% as singletons. In its sample, this clonotype was seen many times. The TCR sequence derives from a man between 50 and 59 years old who received an inactivated influenza vaccine. This chain joins TRBV5-1 and TRBJ2-7; TRBD2 matches 12 bases. The sample was PBMCs from blood, taken on the day of vaccination. DNA for the CDR3: TGCGCCAGCAGCAGACTAGCGGGAGTAGACGAGCAGTACTTC. This sequence encodes CASSRLAGVDEQYF.